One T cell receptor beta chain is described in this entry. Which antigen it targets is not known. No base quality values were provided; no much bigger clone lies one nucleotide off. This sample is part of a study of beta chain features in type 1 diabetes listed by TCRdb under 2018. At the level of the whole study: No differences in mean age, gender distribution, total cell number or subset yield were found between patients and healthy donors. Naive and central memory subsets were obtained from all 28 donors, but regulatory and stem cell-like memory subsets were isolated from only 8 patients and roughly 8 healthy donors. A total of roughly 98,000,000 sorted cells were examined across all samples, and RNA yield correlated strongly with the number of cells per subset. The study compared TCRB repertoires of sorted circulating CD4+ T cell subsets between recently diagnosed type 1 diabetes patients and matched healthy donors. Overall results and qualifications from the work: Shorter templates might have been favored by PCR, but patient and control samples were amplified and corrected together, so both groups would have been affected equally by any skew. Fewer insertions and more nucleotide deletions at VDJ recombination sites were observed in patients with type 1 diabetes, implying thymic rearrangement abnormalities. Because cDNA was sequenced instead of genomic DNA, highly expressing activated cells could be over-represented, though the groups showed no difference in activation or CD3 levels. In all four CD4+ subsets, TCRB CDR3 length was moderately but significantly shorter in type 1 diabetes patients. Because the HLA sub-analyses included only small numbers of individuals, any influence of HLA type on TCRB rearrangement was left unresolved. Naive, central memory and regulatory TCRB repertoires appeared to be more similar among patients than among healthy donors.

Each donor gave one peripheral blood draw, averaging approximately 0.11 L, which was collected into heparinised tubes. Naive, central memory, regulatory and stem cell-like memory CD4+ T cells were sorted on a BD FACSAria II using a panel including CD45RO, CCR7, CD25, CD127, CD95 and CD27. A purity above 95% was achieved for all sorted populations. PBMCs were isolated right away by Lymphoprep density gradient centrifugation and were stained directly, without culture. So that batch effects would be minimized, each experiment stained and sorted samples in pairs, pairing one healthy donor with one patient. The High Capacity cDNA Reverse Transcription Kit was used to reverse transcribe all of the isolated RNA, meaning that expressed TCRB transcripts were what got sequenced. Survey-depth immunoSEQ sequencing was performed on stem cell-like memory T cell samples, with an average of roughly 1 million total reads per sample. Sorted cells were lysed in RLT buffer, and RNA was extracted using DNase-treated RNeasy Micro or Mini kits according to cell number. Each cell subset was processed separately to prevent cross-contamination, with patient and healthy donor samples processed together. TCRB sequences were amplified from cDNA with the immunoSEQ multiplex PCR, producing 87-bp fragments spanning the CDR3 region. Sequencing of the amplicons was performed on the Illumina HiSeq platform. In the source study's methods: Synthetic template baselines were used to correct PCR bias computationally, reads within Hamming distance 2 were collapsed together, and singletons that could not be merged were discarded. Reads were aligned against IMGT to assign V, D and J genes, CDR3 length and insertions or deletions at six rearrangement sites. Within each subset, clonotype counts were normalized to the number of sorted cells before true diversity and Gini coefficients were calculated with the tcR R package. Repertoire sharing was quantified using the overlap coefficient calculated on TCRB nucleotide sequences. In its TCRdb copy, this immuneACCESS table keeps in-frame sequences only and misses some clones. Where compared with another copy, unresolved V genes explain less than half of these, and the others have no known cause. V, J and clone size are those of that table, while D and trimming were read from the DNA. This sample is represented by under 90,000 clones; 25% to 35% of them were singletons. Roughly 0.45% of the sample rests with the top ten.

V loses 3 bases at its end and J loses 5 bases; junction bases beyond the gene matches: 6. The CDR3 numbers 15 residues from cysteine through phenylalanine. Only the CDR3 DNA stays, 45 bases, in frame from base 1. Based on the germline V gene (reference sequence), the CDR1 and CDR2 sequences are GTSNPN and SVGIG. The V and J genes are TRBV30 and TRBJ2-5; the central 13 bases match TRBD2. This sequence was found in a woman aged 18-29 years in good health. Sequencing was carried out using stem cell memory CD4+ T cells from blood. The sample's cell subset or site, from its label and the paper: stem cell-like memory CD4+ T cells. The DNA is TGTGCCTGGAGGGTCGGACTAGCGGGAGTCGAGACCCAGTACTTC. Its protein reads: CAWRVGLAGVETQYF.